This entry describes one TCR beta chain. Sequencing was performed with immunoSEQ multiplex PCR; in TCRdb, only in-frame clones are kept and a portion is missing. The sample lists around 300,000 clones, roughly 91% occurring once. This specimen comes from a study of blood T cell repertoires in COVID-19. This CDR3 is built from 19 residues. Germline values: CDR1 MGHRA, CDR2 YSYEKL. Trimming at V came to 1 base and at J to 3 bases, leaving 15 bases not matched to a gene. The sequenced sample was PBMCs or T cells enriched from blood (not recorded which). The receptor was derived from an older woman who had recovered from COVID-19. This chain connects TRBV4-1 to TRBJ2-3, with 8 nucleotides matching TRBD2. Written as DNA, the CDR3 is TGCGCCAGCAGCCAAGGTCCCCATACGAGCGGGAGTCGGACAGATACGCAGTATTTT. This gives the protein CASSQGPHTSGSRTDTQYF.